The 25 T cell receptor beta chains below all came from one sample that was sequenced in a study of blood T cells in healthy people across ages. Primers used in a second PCR of roughly 6 to 11 cycles were a sample-barcoded 5' primer and a J-beta primer mix. TCRdb analysed the 5' RACE reads with MiXCR anew, one entry per CDR3 protein. The table lists fewer than 950,000 distinct CDR3 sequences, under 40% of them singletons. Sequencing was done on a sample of blood. The receptors were sampled from a young man in good health.

The sample holds a few counts of this clonotype. The V and J genes are TRBV6-6 and TRBJ1-5, with a tentative D call TRBD1 (6 bases). Between the trimmed V and J ends, which lost 5 bases and 5 bases, there was a span of 19 bases. The CDR3 loop spans 16 amino acids. Germline loops: CDR1 MNHNY, CDR2 SVGAGI (reference sequence). CDR3 in amino acids: CASSTVRGLVHQPQHF. The CDR3, as DNA: TGTGCCAGCAGTACGGTACGGGGGCTGGTCCATCAGCCCCAGCATTTT.

V and J are TRBV6-6 and TRBJ1-6, with D unclear. The CDR3 is 14 residues long. Trimming removed 0 bases from V and 10 bases from J, with 10 bases in between. Germline lookup yields CDR1 MNHNY and CDR2 SVGAGI (reference sequence). The CDR3 DNA reads TGTGCCAGCAGTTACTCGGGGTCGGAATCACCCCTCCACTTT. Protein: CASSYSGSESPLHF.

As regards this clonotype: One end of the junction fails to match germline, which may point to a read error. The genes are TRBV24-1 and TRBJ2-3; D might be TRBD1 (6 bases). The CDR3 is 15 amino acids. CDR1 and CDR2 (germline): KGHDR, SFDVKD. CDR3 amino acids: CATSDKGVDTGTQYF. The DNA of the CDR3 is TGTGCCACCAGTGATAAGGGGGTCGACACAGGTACGCAGTATTTT.

The chain is built from TRBV29-1 and TRBJ1-1, with D unresolved. This CDR3 has 11 residues. Germline V gives CDR1 SQVTM, CDR2 ANQGSEA. V lost 5 bases, J lost 0 bases, and 4 bases lay in between. The CDR3 DNA is TGCAGCGTTTATATGAACACTGAAGCTTTCTTT. This encodes CSVYMNTEAFF.

The chain uses TRBV24-1 and TRBJ2-1, with D possibly TRBD2 on 6 matching bases. Between the trimmed V and J ends, which lost 7 bases and 13 bases, there was a span of 19 bases. Germline V CDR1 and CDR2: KGHDR, SFDVKD. This CDR3 region has 13 residues. CDR3 sequence (DNA): TGTGCCACCAGGAGGGACTCAACAGAGACCCAGTTCTTC. This sequence encodes CATRRDSTETQFF.

The chain uses TRBV10-3 and TRBJ1-2; D remains ambiguous. CDR1 ENHRY and CDR2 SYGVKD come from the germline V gene. The CDR3 runs to 17 residues. Trimming shortened V by 6 bases and J by 4 bases, and 24 bases separated the two germline ends. The CDR3 region is CAIRSDRGVAAIYGYTF. The DNA for the CDR3 is TGTGCCATCAGGTCCGACCGGGGAGTGGCCGCAATCTATGGCTACACCTTC.

This clonotype appeared a few times. This chain uses TRBV6-1 with TRBJ2-3; D is possibly TRBD2 (7 bases). Germline loops: CDR1 MNHNS, CDR2 SASEGT. V was pared by 6 bases and J by 0 bases, with 19 bases between. The CDR3 length is 17 residues. The CDR3 nucleotides read TGTGCCAGCAGCCAAGGACAGCGGGGAACTAGCACAGATACGCAGTATTTT. Translation gives CASSQGQRGTSTDTQYF.

A note on this clonotype: A far bigger clonotype differs at one base, so this is likely a read error. This sequence joins TRBV7-2 and TRBJ2-3, with a possible D match to TRBD1 (5 bases). The CDR3 is made up of 12 amino acids. The germline V gene has CDR1 SGHTA and CDR2 FQGNSA. Here the CDR3 reads CASSSYTGTQYF. CDR3 in DNA: TGTGCCAGCAGCTCCTACACAGGTACGCAGTATTTT.

This clonotype has more than one count but fewer than ten. The chain joins TRBV20-1 to TRBJ1-1, with D uncertain. The CDR3 length is 16 residues. The ends were cut back, 6 bases at V and 3 bases at J, with 23 bases in the middle. The V gene's germline CDR1 is DFQATT and CDR2 SNEGSKA (reference sequence). The CDR3, as DNA: TGCAGTGCCAGTGGGGTAGGACTCGGAGGGCACACTGAAGCTTTCTTT. Translated, it gives CSASGVGLGGHTEAFF.

This clonotype was seen repeatedly, ten times or more. The chain combines TRBV7-2 with TRBJ2-3; the D gene is possibly TRBD2 (7 bases). The germline V gene encodes CDR1 SGHTA and CDR2 FQGNSA. V lost 6 bases and J lost 2, with 30 bases in between. The CDR3 has 20 amino acids. CDR3 nucleotide sequence: TGTGCCAGCAGTCCACAACCTCGGGGGGCCGAAAATTTATACACAGATACGCAGTATTTT. Residues: CASSPQPRGAENLYTDTQYF.

The sample holds a few counts of this clonotype. For the CDR3, the DNA is TGCAGCGTTGGATGGGAGAACAATGAGCAGTACTTC. Its protein is CSVGWENNEQYF. The V and J genes are TRBV29-1 and TRBJ2-1, with a tentative D call TRBD2 (5 bases). Matching the DNA end better, TRBJ2-7 makes the J call doubtful. The CDR3 length is 12 residues. Germline CDR1 SQVTM, CDR2 ANQGSEA.

This clonotype has a handful of counts. This chain links TRBV10-3 with TRBJ1-5; possible D gene TRBD1, 5 bases. V was cut by 8 bases and J by 1 base, with 9 bases left in between. From germline, CDR1 is ENHRY and CDR2 SYGVKD. The CDR3 length is 13 residues. The CDR3 DNA is TGTGCCATCGGCCGGGACAGCAATCAGCCCCAGCATTTT. Its translation: CAIGRDSNQPQHF.

V gene TRBV6-4 combines with J gene TRBJ2-3; no clear D. V shed 0 bases and J shed 0 bases, with 10 bases lying between them. Germline CDR1 reads MRHNA; CDR2 reads SNTAGT. The CDR3 runs to 16 residues. CDR3 region: CASSDSWTLSTDTQYF. CDR3 sequence (DNA): TGTGCCAGCAGTGACTCTTGGACCCTTAGCACAGATACGCAGTATTTT.

The J gene is TRBJ2-1, the V gene TRBV7-2; D unclear. The V gene's germline CDR1 is SGHTA and CDR2 FQGNSA. There are 16 residues in the CDR3. Trimming removed 2 bases from V and 10 bases from J, with 21 bases in between. The CDR3, as DNA: TGTGCCAGCAGCTTAACAGCGTGGGAAATGGGAAGGGAGCAGTTCTTC. Translation: CASSLTAWEMGREQFF.

In this sample, this clonotype turned up a few times. The chain is built from TRBV15 and TRBJ1-5; D perhaps matches TRBD1 (6 bases). V lost 0 bases to trimming and J lost 4 bases, with 19 bases between them. This CDR3 region has 18 residues. Germline V CDR1 and CDR2: LNHNV, YYDKDF (reference sequence). CDR3 sequence reads: CATSRDDRRRAVNQPQHF. CDR3 nucleotide sequence: TGTGCCACCAGCAGAGACGACAGGAGGCGGGCGGTGAATCAGCCCCAGCATTTT. The variable domain in full, completed from reference TRBV15 and TRBJ1-5, reads DAMVIQNPRYQVTQFGKPVTLSCSQTLNHNVMYWYQQKSSQAPKLLFHYYDKDFNNEADTPDNFQSRRPNTSFCFLDIRSPGLGDTAMYLCATSRDDRRRAVNQPQHFGDGTRLSIL.

J is TRBJ2-1 and V is TRBV4-1, with D maybe TRBD2 (6 bases). The CDR3 loop spans 14 amino acids. The V gene's germline CDR1 is MGHRA and CDR2 YSYEKL. Trimming left V 3 bases short and J 6 bases short, with 12 bases between. The CDR3 region is CASSHTPGGNEQFF. The CDR3, as DNA: TGCGCCAGCAGCCATACGCCCGGGGGCAATGAGCAGTTCTTC.

This clonotype was counted only a few times. The chain carries TRBV6-5 and TRBJ2-3; D unclear. The CDR3 is made up of 13 amino acids. The germline gives CDR1 MNHEY, CDR2 SVGAGI. The germline V and J ends were trimmed by 3 bases and 4 bases, with 8 bases remaining between them. The chain's CDR3 is CASSYNPPDTQYF. The CDR3 DNA reads as TGTGCCAGCAGTTATAACCCCCCAGATACGCAGTATTTT.

J is TRBJ2-7 and V is TRBV5-1, with a possible D match to TRBD1 (5 bases). CDR1 is SGHRS and CDR2 is YFSETQ in the germline V gene. V dropped 3 bases and J dropped 2 bases, with 12 bases sitting between them. The CDR3 extends over 14 amino acids. The CDR3, as DNA: TGCGCCAGCAGCTCCGACAGAGAGGCCTACGAGCAGTACTTC. Its protein product is CASSSDREAYEQYF.

The chain has TRBV20-1 and TRBJ2-7; 8 bases are a match to TRBD2. From germline, CDR1 is DFQATT and CDR2 SNEGSKA (reference sequence). The CDR3 runs 14 residues. The junction had 11 bases not matched to a gene; V was cut back by 5 bases and J by 5 bases. The CDR3 sequence: CSARGGRELNEQYF. The CDR3, as DNA: TGCAGTGCTCGGGGGGGGCGGGAACTAAACGAGCAGTACTTC.

This clonotype was seen at least ten times. The genes are TRBV12-3 or TRBV12-4 and TRBJ2-3; D is possibly TRBD1 or TRBD2 (5 bases each). Trimming pared 3 bases from V and 9 bases from J, leaving 16 bases between. The CDR3 loop spans 14 amino acids. The CDR3 region is CASSFRDPPGTQYF. The CDR3 nucleotides are TGTGCCAGCAGTTTCCGGGACCCTCCAGGGACGCAGTATTTT.

The sample holds a few counts of this clonotype. V is TRBV4-1 and J is TRBJ2-3, with a possible D match to TRBD2 (6 bases). V shed 0 bases and J shed 5 bases, with 18 bases lying between them. Per the germline V gene, CDR1 is MGHRA and CDR2 is YSYEKL. The CDR3 contains 17 residues. The CDR3 reads CASSQELEGRRGDTQYF. The CDR3 DNA reads TGCGCCAGCAGCCAAGAGTTGGAGGGGCGGAGAGGAGATACGCAGTATTTT.

About this clonotype itself: This may arise from a read error, as a much more abundant clone is one base away. The V gene is TRBV5-6, the J gene TRBJ2-1, with D perhaps being TRBD1 or TRBD2 (5 bases each). The germline V gene has CDR1 SGHDT and CDR2 YYEEEE. V lost 6 bases and J 5 bases, leaving 15 bases between the germline ends. The CDR3 totals 14 residues. The CDR3 region is CASNLGTSNNEQFF. The CDR3 coding sequence is TGTGCCAGCAACCTTGGGACCTCTAACAATGAGCAGTTCTTC. Complete variable domain (other parts from reference TRBV5-6 and TRBJ2-1): DAGVTQSPTHLIKTRGQQVTLRCSPKSGHDTVSWYQQALGQGPQFIFQYYEEEERQRGNFPDRFSGHQFPNYSSELNVNALLLGDSALYLCASNLGTSNNEQFFGPGTRLTVL.

This clonotype was observed a few times. The gene calls are TRBV7-2 and TRBJ2-3; 7 bases match TRBD2. This CDR3 has 16 residues. The V gene's germline CDR1 is SGHTA and CDR2 FQGNSA. Unmatched junction bases numbered 5, after V lost 1 base and J lost 1 base. CDR3 residues: CASSLGLRGGTDTQYF. CDR3 coding DNA: TGTGCCAGCAGCTTAGGGCTACGGGGGGGCACAGATACGCAGTATTTT.

This clonotype was seen a handful of times. The V gene is TRBV3-1, the J gene TRBJ2-1; D possibly corresponds to TRBD2 (6 bases). Trimming removed 1 base at V and 12 bases at J, with 13 bases between. This CDR3 has 13 residues. CDR1 is LGHDT, CDR2 YNNKEL, per germline (reference sequence). The CDR3 here is CASSQGWVAAQFF. The DNA for the CDR3 is TGTGCCAGCAGCCAAGGTTGGGTAGCGGCGCAGTTCTTC.

This clonotype appeared a few times. The chain recombines TRBV9 with TRBJ1-2; 8 positions agree with TRBD1. The germline V gene encodes CDR1 SGDLS and CDR2 YYNGEE. There are 17 residues in the CDR3. The V segment lost 3 bases and the J segment 3 bases; nucleotides outside the gene matches: 13. CDR3 loop: CASSGGKGQGFDYGYTF. Here the CDR3 DNA reads TGTGCCAGCAGCGGGGGGAAAGGACAGGGCTTCGACTATGGCTACACCTTC.